Shown below are 16 T cell receptor beta chains from a single sample sequenced in a study of blood T cell repertoires in COVID-19 (dated by TCRdb to 2018 to 2021). The library was produced with the immunoSEQ multiplex PCR assay. TCRdb carries this immuneACCESS record with in-frame sequences only. Its versions omit some clonotypes, under half of them owing to an unresolved V gene in the studies checked, with the rest unexplained. The sample data list approximately 94,000 clones, and more than 75% of these were observed just once. Of the sample, around 4.5% falls within the top ten clones. The sequencing sample was made of peripheral blood. The receptors were gathered from an elderly woman with active COVID-19.

The J gene is TRBJ2-5, the V gene TRBV4-3; D is unresolved. Germline CDR1 is LGHNA and CDR2 is YSLEER. V was shortened by 2 bases and J by 2 bases, with 6 bases between the two germline ends. This CDR3 contains 13 residues. CDR3 in DNA: TGCGCCAGCAGCCAACTATTTCAAGAGACCCAGTACTTC. Amino acid sequence: CASSQLFQETQYF.

The chain links TRBV28 to TRBJ2-1, with a weak D call TRBD2 (6 bases). Germline V gene sequence: CDR1 MDHEN, CDR2 SYDVKM. This CDR3 region has 15 residues. The V and J ends lost 3 bases and 5 bases respectively, with 14 bases between them. The CDR3 loop is CASSFPASAHNEQFF. The DNA for the CDR3 is TGTGCCAGCAGTTTTCCGGCTAGCGCACACAATGAGCAGTTCTTC.

V and J are TRBV7-3 and TRBJ1-1; 8 positions agree with TRBD1. Looked up from germline, CDR1 is SGHTA and CDR2 is FQGTGA. Trimming at V came to 2 bases and at J to 5 bases, leaving 1 base not matched to a gene. The CDR3 loop spans 13 amino acids. The CDR3 loop is CASSLDRGTEAFF. CDR3 coding DNA: TGTGCCAGCAGCTTAGACAGGGGTACTGAAGCTTTCTTT. The full variable domain, rest sourced from reference TRBV7-3 and TRBJ1-1, is GAGVSQTPSNKVTEKGKYVELRCDPISGHTALYWYRQSLGQGPEFLIYFQGTGAADDSGLPNDRFFAVRPEGSVSTLKIQRTERGDSAVYLCASSLDRGTEAFFGQGTRLTVV.

The chain links TRBV28 to TRBJ1-2; tentatively, D is TRBD1 (5 bases). Trimming removed 11 bases at V and 8 bases at J, with 21 bases between. Germline V gives CDR1 MDHEN, CDR2 SYDVKM. The CDR3 runs 13 residues. CDR3 amino acids: CASNGGAVEGYTF. The CDR3 DNA sequence: TGTGCCTCCAACGGCGGGGCGGTTGAGGGCTACACCTTC.

This chain links TRBV20-1 with TRBJ2-1; D is ambiguous. CDR1 is DFQATT, CDR2 SNEGSKA, per germline (reference sequence). The V gene lost 6 bases and the J gene lost 7 bases, with 10 bases spanning the gap. This CDR3 is built from 11 residues. The CDR3 loop is CSAAYGNEQFF. The CDR3, as DNA: TGCAGTGCGGCCTACGGGAATGAGCAGTTCTTC.

The V gene is TRBV7-6, the J gene TRBJ2-1; 10 positions agree with TRBD2. V shed 2 bases and J 7 bases; nucleotides not matched to a gene: 11. The CDR3 length is 17 residues. Germline V gene sequence: CDR1 SGHVS, CDR2 FNYEAQ. The DNA of the CDR3 is TGTGCCAGCAGCTTACAACCCAGCGGGAGGGAAGGAAATGAGCAGTTCTTC. Amino acid sequence: CASSLQPSGREGNEQFF.

CDR3 protein: CASSVSTGTSGNNEQFF. For the CDR3, the DNA is TGTGCCAGCAGCGTCTCCACCGGGACTAGCGGCAACAATGAGCAGTTCTTC. The V call is TRBV9, the J call TRBJ2-1; 11 bases are a match to TRBD2. Looked up from germline, CDR1 is SGDLS and CDR2 is YYNGEE. The CDR3 covers 17 residues. The junction had 9 bases not matched to a gene; V was cut back by 2 bases and J by 5 bases.

V is TRBV7-2 and J is TRBJ2-1; 7 bases are shared with TRBD2. V lost 7 bases and J lost 9; bases outside the gene matches: 12. Germline V gives CDR1 SGHTA, CDR2 FQGNSA. CDR3 length: 14 residues. CDR3 sequence: CASTSRGRAVEQFF. CDR3 sequence (DNA): TGTGCCAGCACCAGCCGGGGGAGGGCTGTTGAGCAGTTCTTC.

The chain employs TRBV2 and TRBJ2-5, with a possible D match to TRBD2 (7 bases). This CDR3 contains 15 residues. The V and J ends lost 6 bases and 5 bases respectively, with 19 bases between them. Germline lookup yields CDR1 SNHLY and CDR2 FYNNEI. CDR3: CASSGHTGRVETQYF. The CDR3 nucleotides are TGTGCCAGCAGCGGCCATACAGGGAGGGTCGAGACCCAGTACTTC.

The chain uses TRBV6-4 and TRBJ2-1; 14 bases fit TRBD2. The CDR3 spans 19 residues. V was clipped by 3 bases and J by 7 bases; unmatched bases: 14. The germline CDR1 and CDR2 sequences are MRHNA and SNTAGT. In DNA form, the CDR3 reads TGTGCCAGCAGTGAAGGGGCTTTCGGGGGGACTAGCGGGAGAAATGAGCAGTTCTTC. Protein: CASSEGAFGGTSGRNEQFF.

This chain's CDR3 is CATSRDDTSGNTIYF. The CDR3 DNA reads TGTGCCACCAGCAGAGATGACACGTCAGGAAACACCATATATTTT. J is TRBJ1-3 and V is TRBV15; D uncertain. V lost 0 bases, J lost 4 bases, and 10 bases lay in between. This CDR3 region has 15 residues. Germline CDR1 reads LNHNV; CDR2 reads YYDKDF (reference sequence).

The rearrangement joins TRBV18 to TRBJ2-7; tentative D call: TRBD1 (5 bases). V lost 6 bases and J lost 6, with 15 bases in between. Germline loops: CDR1 KGHSH, CDR2 LQKENI. The CDR3 totals 13 residues. CDR3 in DNA: TGTGCCAGCTCTCCAGACACAGGCGCCGAGCAGTACTTC. It codes for CASSPDTGAEQYF. Together with reference TRBV18 and TRBJ2-7, the CDR3 gives the full variable domain: NAGVMQNPRHLVRRRGQEARLRCSPMKGHSHVYWYRQLPEEGLKFMVYLQKENIIDESGMPKERFSAEFPKEGPSILRIQQVVRGDSAAYFCASSPDTGAEQYFGPGTRLTVT.

The V call is TRBV6-5, the J call TRBJ2-3; possibly TRBD1 for D (6 bases). This CDR3 is 15 amino acids long. Germline CDR1 is MNHEY and CDR2 is SVGAGI. Between the trimmed V and J ends, which lost 6 bases and 2 bases, there was a span of 15 bases. CDR3: CASRSGAQFTDTQYF. The CDR3 nucleotides read TGTGCCAGCAGGTCAGGGGCTCAATTCACAGATACGCAGTATTTT.

The rearrangement links TRBV3-1 (or the pseudogene TRBV3-2) to TRBJ2-7; no definite D call. This CDR3 region has 13 residues. Trimming left V 7 bases short and J 3 bases short, with 13 bases between. In germline, CDR1 is LGHDT, CDR2 YNNKEL (reference sequence). Written as DNA, the CDR3 is TGTGCCAGCACCGCGAACCCCATCTACGAGCAGTACTTC. It codes for CASTANPIYEQYF.

V is TRBV28 and J is TRBJ2-1; TRBD2 matches 11 bases. The CDR3 loop spans 19 amino acids. In germline, CDR1 is MDHEN, CDR2 SYDVKM. After removal of 3 bases from V and 1 base from J, the junction contained 11 bases not matched to a gene. The CDR3 DNA sequence: TGTGCCAGCAGTTTCCCTCCGAGTCTAGCGGGAGGATCCTACAATGAGCAGTTCTTC. Protein sequence: CASSFPPSLAGGSYNEQFF.

CDR3 sequence reads: CASTPRERANYGYTF. DNA of the CDR3: TGTGCCAGCACCCCACGGGAGCGGGCTAACTATGGCTACACCTTC. The rearrangement links TRBV11-2 to TRBJ1-2; D remains ambiguous. The V gene lost 7 bases and the J gene lost 0 bases, with 15 bases spanning the gap. The CDR3 is 15 residues long. CDR1 is SGHAT, CDR2 FQNNGV, per germline. Based on the CDR3 plus reference TRBV11-2 and TRBJ1-2, the full variable domain is EAGVAQSPRYKIIEKRQSVAFWCNPISGHATLYWYQQILGQGPKLLIQFQNNGVVDDSQLPKDRFSAERLKGVDSTLKIQPAKLEDSAVYLCASTPRERANYGYTFGSGTRLTVV.